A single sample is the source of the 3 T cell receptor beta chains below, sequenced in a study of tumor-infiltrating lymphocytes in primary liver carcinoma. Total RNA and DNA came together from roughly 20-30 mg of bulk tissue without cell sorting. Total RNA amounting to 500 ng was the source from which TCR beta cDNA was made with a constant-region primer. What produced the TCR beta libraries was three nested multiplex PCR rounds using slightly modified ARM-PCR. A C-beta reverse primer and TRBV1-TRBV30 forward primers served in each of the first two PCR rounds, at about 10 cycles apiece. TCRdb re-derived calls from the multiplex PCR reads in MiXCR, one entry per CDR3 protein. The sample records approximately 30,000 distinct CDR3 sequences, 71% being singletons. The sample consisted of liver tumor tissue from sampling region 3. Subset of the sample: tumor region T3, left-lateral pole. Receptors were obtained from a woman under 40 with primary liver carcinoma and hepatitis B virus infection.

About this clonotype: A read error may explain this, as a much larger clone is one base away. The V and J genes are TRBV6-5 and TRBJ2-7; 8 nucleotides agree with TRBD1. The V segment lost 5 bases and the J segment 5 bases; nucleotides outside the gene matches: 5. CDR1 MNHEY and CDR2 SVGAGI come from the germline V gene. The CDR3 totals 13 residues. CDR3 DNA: TGTGCCAGCAGTCGACAGGGGTTCCACGAGCAGTACTTC. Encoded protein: CASSRQGFHEQYF.

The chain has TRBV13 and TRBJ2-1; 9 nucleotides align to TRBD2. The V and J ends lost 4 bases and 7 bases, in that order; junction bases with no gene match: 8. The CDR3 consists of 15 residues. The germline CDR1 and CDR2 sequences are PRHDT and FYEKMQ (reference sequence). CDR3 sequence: CASSSRGRAVNEQFF. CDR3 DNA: TGTGCCAGCAGCTCTCGCGGGAGGGCCGTAAATGAGCAGTTCTTC.

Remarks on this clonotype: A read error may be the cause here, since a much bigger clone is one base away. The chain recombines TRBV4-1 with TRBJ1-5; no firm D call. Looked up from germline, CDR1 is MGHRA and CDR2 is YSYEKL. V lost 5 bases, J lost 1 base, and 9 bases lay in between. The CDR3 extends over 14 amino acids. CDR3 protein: CASSTSLSNQPQHF. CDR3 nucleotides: TGCGCCAGCAGCACCTCATTAAGCAATCAGCCCCAGCATTTT.